This TCR beta chain stems from a study of blood T cell repertoires in COVID-19. Study context: Sites across the United States, Italy and Spain contributed samples from acute and convalescent COVID-19. PBMCs, B-cell-depleted T cells, or T cells were the source of the cDNA or gDNA that made up the material.

Authors' processing steps: Reference gene primer amplification gave nucleated cell count estimates. Some clones are missing from TCRdb's copy, which holds only in-frame ones; the method was immunoSEQ multiplex PCR. V, J and clone size were drawn from that table, and D and trimming were deduced from the DNA. The sample carries over 90,000 clones, roughly 80% recorded once. J gave up 0 bases and V 2 bases, and 14 bases lay outside the gene matches. The CDR3 spans 18 residues. The V gene's germline CDR1 is SGHKS and CDR2 YYEKEE (reference sequence). Enrolled during active infection, Seattle patients were then followed longitudinally.

The rearrangement joins TRBV5-5 to TRBJ2-7; 7 bases agree with TRBD1. The clonotype was recovered from an elderly man with COVID-19, enrolled during active disease. The specimen was peripheral blood. The CDR3 DNA is TGTGCCAGCAGCTTAAGTCCTCGAAGACAGGGTAGCTCCTACGAGCAGTACTTC. Its translation: CASSLSPRRQGSSYEQYF.